This T cell receptor beta chain was observed in a study of response to subunit inactivated influenza vaccine. Germline CDR1 is SGHDN and CDR2 is FVKESK. Trimming shortened V by 0 bases and J by 6 bases, and 13 bases separated the two germline ends. This CDR3 comprises 15 residues. As for this clonotype: As yet, its antigen is unknown.

TCRdb redid the calling of the RT-PCR reads with MiXCR, one entry per CDR3 protein. The data hold 650,000 to 850,000 distinct CDR3 sequences, with approximately 13% observed a single time. Study-wide points: The authors suggested that every seasonal influenza vaccination recruits few new T cells.

This clonotype was obtained from a man in his fifties or sixties who received an inactivated influenza vaccine. This sample comprised PBMCs from blood, obtained 14 to 15 days before vaccination. V is TRBV14 and J is TRBJ2-3; no clear D. CDR3 region: CASSQDLGLGDTQYF. CDR3 sequence (DNA): TGTGCCAGCAGCCAAGATCTCGGGCTTGGGGATACGCAGTATTTT.